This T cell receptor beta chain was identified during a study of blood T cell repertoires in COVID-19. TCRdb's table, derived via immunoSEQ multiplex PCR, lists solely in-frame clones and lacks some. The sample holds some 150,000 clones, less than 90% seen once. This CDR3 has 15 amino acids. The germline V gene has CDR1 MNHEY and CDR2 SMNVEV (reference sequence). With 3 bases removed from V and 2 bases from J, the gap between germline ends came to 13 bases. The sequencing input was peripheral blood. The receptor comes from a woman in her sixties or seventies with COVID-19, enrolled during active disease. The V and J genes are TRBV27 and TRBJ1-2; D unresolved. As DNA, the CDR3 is TGTGCCAGCAGTTTTCGTCCAGTCAGGAACTATGGCTACACCTTC. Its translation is CASSFRPVRNYGYTF.